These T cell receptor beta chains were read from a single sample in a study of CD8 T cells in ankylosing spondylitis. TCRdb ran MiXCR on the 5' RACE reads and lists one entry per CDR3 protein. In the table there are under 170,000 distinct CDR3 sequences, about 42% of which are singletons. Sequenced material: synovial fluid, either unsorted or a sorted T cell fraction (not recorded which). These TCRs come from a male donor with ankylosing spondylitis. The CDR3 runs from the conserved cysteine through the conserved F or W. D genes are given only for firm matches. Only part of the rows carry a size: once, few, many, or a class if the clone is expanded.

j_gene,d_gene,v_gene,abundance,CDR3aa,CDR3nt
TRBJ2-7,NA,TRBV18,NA,CASSATVLSYEQYF,TGTGCCAGCTCAGCTACAGTCCTCTCCTACGAGCAGTACTTC
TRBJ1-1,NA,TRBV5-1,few,CASSRPNRLRTEAFF,TGCGCCAGCAGCAGACCGAACAGACTTCGCACTGAAGCTTTCTTT
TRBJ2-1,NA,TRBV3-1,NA,CASSQVGRQDEQFF,TGTGCCAGCAGCCAAGTGGGCAGACAGGATGAGCAGTTCTTC
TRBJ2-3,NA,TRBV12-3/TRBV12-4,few,CASSLSLDTQYF,TGTGCCAGCAGTTTATCCCTGGATACGCAGTATTTT
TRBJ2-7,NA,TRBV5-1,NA,CASSLVRLGIFYEQYF,TGCGCCAGCAGCTTGGTAAGACTGGGAATCTTCTACGAGCAGTACTTC
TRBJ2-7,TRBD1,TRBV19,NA,CASSPGTAYYEQYF,TGTGCCAGTAGTCCCGGGACAGCGTACTACGAGCAGTACTTC
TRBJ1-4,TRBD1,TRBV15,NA,CATSREGQAGEKLFF,TGTGCCACCAGCAGAGAAGGACAGGCTGGGGAAAAACTGTTTTTT
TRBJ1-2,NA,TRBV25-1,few,CASSVRGTPLYGYTF,TGTGCCAGCAGTGTTAGGGGAACCCCGCTTTATGGCTACACCTTC
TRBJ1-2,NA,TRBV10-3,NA,CAIKKTKPYGYTF,TGTGCCATCAAGAAAACCAAGCCCTATGGCTACACCTTC
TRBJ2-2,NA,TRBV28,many,CASSLWDSHTGELFF,TGTGCCAGCAGTTTATGGGACAGTCACACCGGGGAGCTGTTTTTT
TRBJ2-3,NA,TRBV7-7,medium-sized,CANISDTQYF,TGTGCTAATATTTCCGATACGCAGTATTTT
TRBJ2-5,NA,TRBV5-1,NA,CASSSAHEVRAETQYF,TGCGCCAGCAGCTCCGCCCACGAGGTACGAGCGGAGACCCAGTACTTC
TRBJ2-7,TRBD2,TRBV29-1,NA,CSVDAREGLNSYEQYF,TGCAGCGTTGATGCGCGGGAGGGCCTCAACTCCTACGAGCAGTACTTC
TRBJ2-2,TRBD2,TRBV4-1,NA,CASSQGSTDSSGENTGELFF,TGCGCCAGCAGCCAAGGGTCCACTGATTCTAGCGGGGAGAACACCGGGGAGCTGTTTTTT
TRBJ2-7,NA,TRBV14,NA,CASNQDRFYEQYF,TGTGCCAGCAACCAGGACAGATTCTACGAGCAGTACTTC
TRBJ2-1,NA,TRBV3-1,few,CASSQGVIGIVYNEQFF,TGTGCCAGCAGCCAAGGGGTAATAGGGATTGTGTACAATGAGCAGTTCTTC
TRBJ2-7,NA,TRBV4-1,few,CASSPGISSYEQYF,TGCGCCAGCAGCCCCGGGATTAGCTCCTACGAGCAGTACTTC
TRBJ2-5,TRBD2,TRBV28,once,CASSFLLAGVVETQYF,TGTGCCAGCAGTTTTCTGCTAGCGGGAGTGGTTGAGACCCAGTACTTC
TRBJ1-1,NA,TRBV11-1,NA,CASSFTNTEAFF,TGTGCCAGCAGCTTTACGAACACTGAAGCTTTCTTT
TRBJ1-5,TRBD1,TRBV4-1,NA,CASSQPGTGTPQPQHF,TGCGCCAGCAGCCAACCAGGGACAGGGACACCTCAGCCCCAGCATTTT
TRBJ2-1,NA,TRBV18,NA,CASSPPWQGTNEQFF,TGTGCCAGCTCACCACCGTGGCAGGGGACAAATGAGCAGTTCTTC
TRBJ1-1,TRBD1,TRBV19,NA,CASSIQGAGTEAFF,TGTGCCAGTAGTATACAGGGGGCTGGCACTGAAGCTTTCTTT
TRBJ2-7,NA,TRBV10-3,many,CAISDPPQPGHSDEQYF,TGTGCCATCAGTGATCCCCCACAACCGGGACATAGCGACGAGCAGTACTTC
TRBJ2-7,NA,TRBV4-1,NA,CASSPSDSWDYEQYF,TGCGCCAGCAGCCCTTCCGACTCCTGGGACTACGAGCAGTACTTC
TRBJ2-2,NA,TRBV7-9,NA,CASRSVGAGELFF,TGTGCCAGCAGATCAGTGGGCGCCGGGGAGCTGTTTTTT
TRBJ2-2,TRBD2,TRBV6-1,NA,CATGTSGGAGELFF,TGTGCCACTGGGACTAGCGGGGGAGCCGGGGAGCTGTTTTTT
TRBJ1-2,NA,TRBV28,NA,CASSLVGGANYGYTF,TGTGCCAGCAGTTTGGTGGGGGGTGCTAACTATGGCTACACCTTC
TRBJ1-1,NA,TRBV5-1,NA,CASSLWSRNTEAFF,TGCGCCAGCAGCTTGTGGTCCAGGAACACTGAAGCTTTCTTT
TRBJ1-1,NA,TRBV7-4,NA,CATDGGRTEAFF,TGTGCAACCGACGGGGGACGCACTGAAGCTTTCTTT
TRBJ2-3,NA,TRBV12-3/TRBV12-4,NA,CASSRWGLSRTDTQYF,TGTGCCAGCAGTAGATGGGGCCTATCTCGCACAGATACGCAGTATTTT
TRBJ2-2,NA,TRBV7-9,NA,CASNGPDTNTGELFF,TGTGCCAGCAACGGACCGGACACGAACACCGGGGAGCTGTTTTTT
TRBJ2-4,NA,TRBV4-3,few,CASSQDFWADIQYF,TGCGCCAGCAGCCAAGATTTTTGGGCCGACATTCAGTACTTC
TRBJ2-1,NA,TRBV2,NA,CASSEAPSHVGPMYNEQFF,TGTGCCAGCAGTGAAGCGCCTTCCCACGTGGGGCCTATGTACAATGAGCAGTTCTTC
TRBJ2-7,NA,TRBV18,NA,CASSPNYGGASYEQYF,TGTGCCAGCTCACCCAATTACGGGGGCGCATCCTACGAGCAGTACTTC
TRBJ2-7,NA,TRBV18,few,CASSVGAAYEQYF,TGTGCCAGCTCAGTGGGAGCTGCCTACGAGCAGTACTTC
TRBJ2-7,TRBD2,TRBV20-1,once,CSASASGASYEQYF,TGCAGTGCTTCCGCTAGCGGGGCCTCCTACGAGCAGTACTTC
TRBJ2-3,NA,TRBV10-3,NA,CAISAGAPRYTDTQYF,TGTGCCATCAGCGCGGGCGCGCCAAGATACACAGATACGCAGTATTTT
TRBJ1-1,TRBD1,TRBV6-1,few,CASSRGQGATTEAFF,TGTGCCAGCAGTCGTGGCCAGGGGGCGACCACTGAAGCTTTCTTT
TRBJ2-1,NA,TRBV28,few,CASSLLAHYNEQFF,TGTGCCAGCAGTTTATTGGCCCACTACAATGAGCAGTTCTTC
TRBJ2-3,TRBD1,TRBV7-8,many,CASSLDRGHLGTQYF,TGTGCCAGCAGCTTAGACAGGGGACATTTGGGTACGCAGTATTTT
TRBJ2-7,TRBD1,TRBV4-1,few,CASSQHKGQGVILYEQYF,TGCGCCAGCAGCCAGCATAAGGGACAGGGGGTGATTCTTTACGAGCAGTACTTC
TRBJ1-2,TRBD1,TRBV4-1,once,CASSQTTGGDYGYTF,TGCGCCAGCAGCCAGACGACAGGGGGAGACTATGGCTACACCTTC
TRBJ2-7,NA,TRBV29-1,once,CSVVEGVGRRVFEVEQYF,TGCAGCGTTGTCGAAGGCGTAGGAAGGAGAGTTTTCGAGGTCGAGCAGTACTTC
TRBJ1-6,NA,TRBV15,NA,CATSRDRDWDSPLHF,TGTGCCACCAGCAGAGACAGGGATTGGGATTCACCCCTCCACTTT
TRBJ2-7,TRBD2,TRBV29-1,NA,CSVETSGNGYEQYF,TGCAGCGTTGAAACTAGCGGGAATGGCTACGAGCAGTACTTC
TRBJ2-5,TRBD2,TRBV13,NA,CASSFAWYSGEETQYF,TGTGCCAGCAGCTTCGCTTGGTATAGCGGGGAGGAGACCCAGTACTTC
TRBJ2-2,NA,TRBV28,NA,CASSLGKTANTGELFF,TGTGCCAGCAGTTTAGGGAAAACGGCGAACACCGGGGAGCTGTTTTTT
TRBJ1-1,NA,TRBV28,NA,CASSFGWMGFF,TGTGCCAGCAGTTTTGGGTGGATGGGGTTCTTT
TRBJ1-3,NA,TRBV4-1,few,CASSQVLAGFIGNTIYF,TGCGCCAGCAGCCAAGTTTTAGCGGGTTTCATTGGAAACACCATATATTTT
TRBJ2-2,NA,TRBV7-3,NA,CASSYRVGELFF,TGTGCCAGCAGCTATAGAGTCGGGGAGCTGTTTTTT
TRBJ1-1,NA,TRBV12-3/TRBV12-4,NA,CASSMLQGNTEAFF,TGTGCCAGCAGTATGCTACAGGGCAACACTGAAGCTTTCTTT
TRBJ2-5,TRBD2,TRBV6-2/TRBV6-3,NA,CASSPGTSGGAETQYF,TGTGCCAGCAGCCCCGGGACTAGCGGGGGGGCTGAGACCCAGTACTTC
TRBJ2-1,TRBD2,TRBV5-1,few,CASSLAGLAELSYNEQFF,TGCGCCAGCAGCTTGGCGGGACTAGCGGAACTCTCCTACAATGAGCAGTTCTTC
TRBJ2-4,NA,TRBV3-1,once,CASSQGYLTLAKNIQYF,TGTGCCAGCAGCCAAGGCTATTTAACCCTAGCCAAAAACATTCAGTACTTC
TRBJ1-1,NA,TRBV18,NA,CASSPVPGLPNTEAFF,TGTGCCAGCTCACCGGTCCCAGGGCTACCGAACACTGAAGCTTTCTTT
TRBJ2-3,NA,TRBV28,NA,CASSLFGSYTDTQYF,TGTGCCAGCAGTTTATTCGGCAGTTACACAGATACGCAGTATTTT
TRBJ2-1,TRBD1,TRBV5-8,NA,CASSFGTGGDEQFF,TGTGCCAGCAGCTTTGGGACAGGGGGGGATGAGCAGTTCTTC